The next 6 T cell receptor beta chains were all read from a single sample in a study of Graves' ophthalmopathy and Graves' hyperthyroidism. Researchers took RNA transcripts and amplified TCR beta CDR3 regions from them. Second-round multiplex PCR came after a first-round RT-PCR that employed HTBI primers. TCRdb passed the multiplex PCR reads through MiXCR, listing each CDR3 protein once. The sample consists of 350,000 to 400,000 distinct CDR3 sequences, 15% of them appearing once. The sequencing sample was made of peripheral blood. These receptors all come from a young woman with stable Graves' hyperthyroidism.

Ten or more counts support this clonotype. V gene TRBV6-5 combines with J gene TRBJ1-1; the D gene is possibly TRBD1 (5 bases). Trimming left V 6 bases short and J 13 bases short, with 21 bases between. This CDR3 spans 13 amino acids. Germline V gene sequence: CDR1 MNHEY, CDR2 SVGAGI. CDR3 sequence reads: CASRPGFGPGGFF. As DNA, the CDR3 is TGTGCCAGCAGGCCCGGATTCGGGCCGGGGGGTTTCTTT.

This clonotype appeared a few times. The CDR3 bases are TGTGCCAGCAGTTACCAGACAGGGGGCCGATACGAGCAGTACTTC. It translates to CASSYQTGGRYEQYF. This chain uses TRBV6-2 or TRBV6-3 with TRBJ2-7; 10 bases are shared with TRBD1. The CDR3 contains 15 residues. CDR1 and CDR2 from the germline V gene are MNHEY and SVGEGT. Trimming at V came to 2 bases and at J to 4 bases, leaving 5 bases not matched to a gene.

This clonotype has at least ten counts. The chain joins TRBV19 to TRBJ1-5, with D possibly being TRBD1 (5 bases). V lost 9 bases to trimming and J lost 0 bases, with 15 bases between them. CDR3 size: 15 residues. Germline CDR1 reads LNHDA; CDR2 reads SQIVND (reference sequence). CDR3 DNA sequence: TGTGCCAGCCGCAGGGCCCGAAATAGCAATCAGCCCCAGCATTTT. Its protein product is CASRRARNSNQPQHF.

This clonotype was recorded many times. The chain has TRBV11-2 and TRBJ2-7, with D unclear. Trimming took off 3 bases at V and 3 bases at J, with 6 bases between the two ends. Germline V gives CDR1 SGHAT, CDR2 FQNNGV. There are 12 residues in the CDR3. CDR3 amino acids: CASSFRYYEQYF. For the CDR3, the DNA is TGTGCCAGCAGCTTTCGGTACTACGAGCAGTACTTC.

The chain couples TRBV6-2 or TRBV6-3 to TRBJ2-7; a weak D match, TRBD1 (6 bases). V gave up 2 bases and J gave up 8 bases, with 13 bases separating them. In germline, CDR1 is MNHEY, CDR2 SVGEGT. The CDR3 runs to 13 residues. In DNA, the CDR3 is TGTGCCAGCAGTTACCCCCCCGGGACAAAGCAGTACTTC. It translates to CASSYPPGTKQYF.

Many counts were recorded for this clonotype. V usage is TRBV14 and J usage is TRBJ2-5; D possibly corresponds to TRBD2 (6 bases). Trimming took off 3 bases at V and 3 bases at J, with 8 bases between the two ends. CDR1 and CDR2 from the germline V gene are SGHDN and FVKESK. This CDR3 spans 13 amino acids. The CDR3: CASSHTGEETQYF. The CDR3 DNA is TGTGCCAGCAGCCATACGGGAGAAGAGACCCAGTACTTC.